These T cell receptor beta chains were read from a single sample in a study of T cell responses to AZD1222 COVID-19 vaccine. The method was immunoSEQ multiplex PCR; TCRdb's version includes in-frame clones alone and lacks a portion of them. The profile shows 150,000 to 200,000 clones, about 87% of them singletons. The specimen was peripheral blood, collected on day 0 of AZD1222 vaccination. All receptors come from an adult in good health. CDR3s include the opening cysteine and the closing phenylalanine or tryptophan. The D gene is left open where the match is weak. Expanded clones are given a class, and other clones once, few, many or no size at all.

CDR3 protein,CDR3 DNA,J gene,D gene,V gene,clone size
CASSGGTGGYGYTF,TGTGCCAGCAGTGGCGGGACAGGAGGGTATGGCTACACCTTC,TRBJ1-2,TRBD1,TRBV28,-
CASSGTGRGETQYF,TGCGCCAGCAGTGGGACAGGGCGGGGGGAGACCCAGTACTTC,TRBJ2-5,-,TRBV10-2,-
CASSEDPSTGIDEKLFF,TGCGCCAGCAGTGAGGACCCCTCGACAGGGATTGATGAAAAACTGTTTTTT,TRBJ1-4,TRBD1,TRBV10-1,few
CASSVLNEQYF,TGTGCCAGCAGTGTGTTGAACGAGCAGTACTTC,TRBJ2-7,-,TRBV2,-
CASSQEPGVRELFF,TGCGCCAGCAGCCAAGAGCCAGGGGTCCGGGAGCTGTTTTTT,TRBJ2-2,-,TRBV4-3,-
CASTTGQGFNYGYTF,TGTGCCAGCACCACGGGACAGGGGTTTAACTATGGCTACACCTTC,TRBJ1-2,TRBD1,TRBV2,-
CASRGAGELFF,TGTGCCAGCCGAGGTGCCGGGGAGCTGTTTTTT,TRBJ2-2,-,TRBV12-3/TRBV12-4,-
CASSLLTDYGYTF,TGTGCCAGCAGTTTATTGACGGACTATGGCTACACCTTC,TRBJ1-2,-,TRBV12-3/TRBV12-4,-
CASSRQEDGYTF,TGTGCCAGCAGCAGACAGGAGGATGGCTACACCTTC,TRBJ1-2,-,TRBV5-4,-
CASSREYGYTF,TGTGCCAGCAGTAGAGAATATGGCTACACCTTC,TRBJ1-2,-,TRBV12-3/TRBV12-4,-
CASSPTGFGGYGYTF,TGTGCCAGCAGCCCGACAGGGTTTGGGGGCTATGGCTACACCTTC,TRBJ1-2,TRBD1,TRBV28,once
CASTRPAGTQYF,TGTGCCAGCACCCGGCCCGCAGGGACGCAGTATTTT,TRBJ2-3,-,TRBV12-3/TRBV12-4,-
CASSWGQEGYGYTF,TGTGCCAGCTCATGGGGACAGGAGGGCTATGGCTACACCTTC,TRBJ1-2,TRBD1,TRBV18,-
CAWRSGEREKLFF,TGTGCCTGGAGATCAGGGGAGCGAGAAAAACTGTTTTTT,TRBJ1-4,-,TRBV30,-
CAWSEVEAFF,TGTGCCTGGAGTGAGGTCGAAGCTTTCTTT,TRBJ1-1,-,TRBV30,-
CASSPTAGLGGADTQYF,TGTGCCAGCAGCCCGACCGCGGGACTAGGAGGGGCAGATACGCAGTATTTT,TRBJ2-3,TRBD2,TRBV5-4,-
CASSQDFRLAGGPSLETQYF,TGCGCCAGCAGCCAAGATTTTCGGCTAGCGGGAGGGCCTTCTTTGGAGACCCAGTACTTC,TRBJ2-5,TRBD2,TRBV4-1,-
CAGYSYNEQFF,TGTGCGGGATACTCCTACAATGAGCAGTTCTTC,TRBJ2-1,-,TRBV30,-
CASSLDVRITDTQYF,TGCGCCAGCAGCTTGGATGTGCGCATCACAGATACGCAGTATTTT,TRBJ2-3,-,TRBV5-1,-
CASRPGGGSTDTQYF,TGTGCCAGCAGGCCCGGCGGGGGGTCCACAGATACGCAGTATTTT,TRBJ2-3,TRBD2,TRBV2,-
CASSGTRVGTEAFF,TGCGCCAGCAGCGGAACCAGGGTAGGGACTGAAGCTTTCTTT,TRBJ1-1,-,TRBV5-1,-